This TCR beta chain was sequenced in a study of OX40 agonist ivuxolimab in advanced cancers. Study summary: The study reported partial responses in three patients: one hepatocellular carcinoma, two cutaneous melanoma.

Produced via immunoSEQ multiplex PCR; TCRdb's table is partial and in-frame only. The sample holds about 69,000 clones, 65% to 80% seen once. This CDR3 comprises 16 residues. V lost 4 bases and J 4 bases, leaving 16 bases between the germline ends. In germline, CDR1 is SGHDN, CDR2 FVKESK. The material was CD4+ or CD8+ T cells sorted from blood, obtained in a trial of the OX40 agonist ivuxolimab. The chain joins TRBV14 to TRBJ1-4; D may be TRBD1 (6 bases). The clonotype comes from an adult with an advanced solid tumor such as melanoma, head and neck, liver or kidney cancer. The CDR3, as DNA: TGTGCCAGCAGCCCGAGGGGGAACAGCATTAATGAAAAACTGTTTTTT. This codes for CASSPRGNSINEKLFF.